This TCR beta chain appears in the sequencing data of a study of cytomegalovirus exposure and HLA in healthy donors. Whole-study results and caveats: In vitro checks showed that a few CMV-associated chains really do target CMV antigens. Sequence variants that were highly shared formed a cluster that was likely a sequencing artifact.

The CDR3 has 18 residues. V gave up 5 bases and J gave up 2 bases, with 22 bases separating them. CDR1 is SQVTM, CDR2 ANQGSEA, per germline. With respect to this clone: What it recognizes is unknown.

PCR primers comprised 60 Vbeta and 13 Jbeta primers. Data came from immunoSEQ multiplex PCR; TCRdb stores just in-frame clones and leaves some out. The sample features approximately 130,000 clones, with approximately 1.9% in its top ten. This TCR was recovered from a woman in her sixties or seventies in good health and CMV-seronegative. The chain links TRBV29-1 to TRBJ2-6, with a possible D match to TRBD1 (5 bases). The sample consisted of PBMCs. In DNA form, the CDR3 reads TGCAGCGTTTTTTTGCGACTTGGCGACAGTACTGGGGCCAACGTCCTGACTTTC. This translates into CSVFLRLGDSTGANVLTF.